This T cell receptor (beta chain) was documented in a study of T-cell memory formation after mild COVID-19. Findings and limits, study-wide: The study found balanced CD4/CD8 in clones contracting day 15 to 85 and a CD4+ lean in later expanders.

The table lists this clonotype with a few counts. Antigen unknown. Germline V gene lookup returns CDR1 SEHNR and CDR2 FQNEAQ (reference sequence). Trimming cost V 4 bases and J 8 bases, with 16 bases left between them. The CDR3 extends over 14 amino acids. TCRalpha and TCRbeta libraries used 5'RACE with constant-segment primers and UMIs. A single record per CDR3 protein comes from TCRdb applying MiXCR to the 5' RACE reads. The table shows 360,000 or so distinct CDR3 sequences, with approximately 27% occurring only once. The TCR originated in an adult woman who had mild COVID-19 (a few samples of this study predate the infection). Cell type and time point are not known. The specimen was PBMCs or a T cell subset sorted from them (not recorded which). The rearrangement uses TRBV7-9 and TRBJ2-3; possibly TRBD1 or TRBD2 for D (6 bases each). The CDR3 sequence is CASSWDTGAGTQYF. Written as DNA, the CDR3 is TGTGCCAGCAGCTGGGATACGGGGGCGGGTACGCAGTATTTT.